Listed below are T cell receptor beta chains from one sample, sequenced in a study of blood T cell repertoires in COVID-19. Libraries were prepared by immunoSEQ multiplex PCR; TCRdb keeps only in-frame clonotypes and omits some of them. The sample records about 170,000 clones, roughly 85% being singletons. Input material: PBMCs or T cells enriched from blood (not recorded which). These receptors all come from a woman aged 70-85 years in a cohort exposed to, infected with or recovered from COVID-19 (not recorded which). Both conserved end residues are part of each CDR3. D genes are given only for firm matches. Part of the rows lack a size; the others show once, few, many or a class for expanded clones.

TRBD2	TRBJ2-1	.	TRBV19	TGTGCCAGTAGTATCGGCCCCCGAGAACTAGCGGGAGGCGTCTCCTACAATGAGCAGTTCTTC	CASSIGPRELAGGVSYNEQFF
TRBD2	TRBJ2-5	.	TRBV7-6	TGTGCCAGCAGTTCAAGACTAGCGGGAGGGCATGAGACCCAGTACTTC	CASSSRLAGGHETQYF
.	TRBJ2-5	few	TRBV11-2	TGTGCCAGCAGCCAAGTCAGGGGATCGGCCCAGTACTTC	CASSQVRGSAQYF
TRBD2	TRBJ2-7	.	TRBV19	TGTGCCAGTGGCCGGACTAGCGGGCCTCCCTACGAGCAGTACTTC	CASGRTSGPPYEQYF
.	TRBJ1-3	.	TRBV7-2	TGTGCCAGCAGCTCGATAGGGGGAAGTGGAAACACCATATATTTT	CASSSIGGSGNTIYF
.	TRBJ1-2	few	TRBV27	TGTGCCAGCAGTTTAGTGGGCAGGCAGAATGGCTACACCTTC	CASSLVGRQNGYTF
.	TRBJ2-1	.	TRBV19	TGTGCCAGTAGTTTGGCCCACACCCACAATGAGCAGTTCTTC	CASSLAHTHNEQFF
TRBD1	TRBJ1-4	.	TRBV19	TGTGCCAGTAGTATAGCGGGGACAGGTAATGAAAAACTGTTTTTT	CASSIAGTGNEKLFF
TRBD1	TRBJ2-1	.	TRBV10-3	TGTGCCATTACGGACAGGGGCTCCTACAATGAGCAGTTCTTC	CAITDRGSYNEQFF
TRBD1	TRBJ2-1	.	TRBV18	TGTGCCAGCTCTACTCCCGCAGGGGGTGAGCAGTTCTTC	CASSTPAGGEQFF
TRBD1	TRBJ2-3	.	TRBV2	TGTGCCAGCAGTGCTGACAGGGAAACAGATACGCAGTATTTT	CASSADRETDTQYF
.	TRBJ2-1	.	TRBV24-1	TGTGCCACCAGTGATTTCTCCGGCGCGGGGGAGCAGTTCTTC	CATSDFSGAGEQFF
.	TRBJ2-7	.	TRBV30	TGTGCCTGGAGTGCCCAGGGGGGCGGCGAGCAGTACTTC	CAWSAQGGGEQYF
.	TRBJ2-3	.	TRBV12-3/TRBV12-4	TGTGCCAGCAGTTTATGGGAGAGAGATACGCAGTATTTT	CASSLWERDTQYF
TRBD2	TRBJ2-7	.	TRBV28	TGTGCCAGCAGCCGTACTAGCGGGAGGAACGAGCAGTACTTC	CASSRTSGRNEQYF
TRBD2	TRBJ2-1	.	TRBV9	TGTGCCAGCAGCGTAGCTGGACTAGCGGGAGCCTACAATGAGCAGTTCTTC	CASSVAGLAGAYNEQFF
TRBD1	TRBJ1-3	.	TRBV7-6	TGTGCCAGCAGCTTACCGGGACAGGGTTTACCCGGAAACACCATATATTTT	CASSLPGQGLPGNTIYF
.	TRBJ2-1	.	TRBV18	TGTGCCAGCTCACCCGCAGGCAATGAGCAGTTCTTC	CASSPAGNEQFF
.	TRBJ2-1	.	TRBV21-1	TGTGCCAGCAGGAGGAGGTCGCGGGGGGACAATGAGCAGTTCTTC	CASRRRSRGDNEQFF
.	TRBJ1-5	.	TRBV3-1/TRBV3-2	TGTGCCAGCAGCCAAGATCAAGCTCAGCCCCAGCATTTT	CASSQDQAQPQHF
TRBD1	TRBJ1-1	.	TRBV5-1	TGCGCCAGCAGCTTACGGACAGGGATCAACACTGAAGCTTTCTTT	CASSLRTGINTEAFF
.	TRBJ1-1	.	TRBV28	TGTGCCAGCAACGTTTTCGGACAGAACACTGAAGCTTTCTTT	CASNVFGQNTEAFF
.	TRBJ1-2	.	TRBV28	TGTGCCAGCACTGCGGACAGCTATGGCTACACCTTC	CASTADSYGYTF
.	TRBJ2-3	.	TRBV25-1	TGTGCCAGCAGTGCGAACAGGGTCGAGTCAGATACGCAGTATTTT	CASSANRVESDTQYF
TRBD1	TRBJ1-5	.	TRBV18	TGTGCCAGCTCACCGATAGGGGCCAGGGGGAACAATCAGCCCCAGCATTTT	CASSPIGARGNNQPQHF
TRBD2	TRBJ2-1	.	TRBV9	TGTGCCAGCAGCGAGACTAGCGGGAGTCCGCCGGGTGAGCAGTTCTTC	CASSETSGSPPGEQFF
TRBD2	TRBJ2-2	.	TRBV7-9	TGTGCCAGCAGCCCCCGCGGGGGGCTCGCGAACACCGGGGAGCTGTTTTTT	CASSPRGGLANTGELFF
TRBD2	TRBJ2-4	.	TRBV30	TGTGCCTGGAGCCCCAGCGGGACCTTGGCCAAAAACATTCAGTACTTC	CAWSPSGTLAKNIQYF
TRBD1	TRBJ2-1	.	TRBV3-1/TRBV3-2	TGTGCCAGCAGCCGCGGAGGGGGACAGGGGTTTGATGAGCAGTTCTTC	CASSRGGGQGFDEQFF
.	TRBJ1-5	.	TRBV24-1	TGTGCCACCAGTGCGGGGGGTTATCAGCCCCAGCATTTT	CATSAGGYQPQHF
.	TRBJ1-4	.	TRBV27	TGTGCCAGCAGTTTCGGGGGGGCCCGTGAAAAACTGTTTTTT	CASSFGGAREKLFF
.	TRBJ2-7	few	TRBV11-3	TGTGCCAGCAGCTTAGGCACAGGGAGCCCCATGTACGAGCAGTACTTC	CASSLGTGSPMYEQYF
.	TRBJ2-5	many	TRBV5-4	TGTGCCAGCAGCTCCCGGACAGGGAGGGAGGAGACCCAGTACTTC	CASSSRTGREETQYF
.	TRBJ1-3	.	TRBV21-1	TGTGCGATAGAGGGTAATCTCTCTGGAAACACCATATATTTT	CAIEGNLSGNTIYF
TRBD1	TRBJ2-5	.	TRBV4-2	TGTGCCAGCAGCCACGGAATTACAGGGGAGGAGACCCAGTACTTC	CASSHGITGEETQYF
TRBD2	TRBJ2-3	few	TRBV6-5	TGTGCCAGCAGTTTACTAGCGGGAGGGGGTACGCAGTATTTT	CASSLLAGGGTQYF
.	TRBJ1-2	.	TRBV28	TGTGCCAGCACAATACAGGGTTTCTATGGCTACACCTTC	CASTIQGFYGYTF
TRBD1	TRBJ2-2	.	TRBV24-1	TGTGCCACCACCTGGGGACAGGGTAACGGGGAGCTGTTTTTT	CATTWGQGNGELFF
TRBD1	TRBJ2-6	.	TRBV9	TGTGCCAGCAGCCAAGGGACAGCCGGGGCCAACGTCCTGACTTTC	CASSQGTAGANVLTF
.	TRBJ1-3	few	TRBV9	TGTGCCAGCAGCGCTCATGCTAACTCTGGAAACACCATATATTTT	CASSAHANSGNTIYF
.	TRBJ2-5	few	TRBV2	TGTGCCAGCAGGGGACTGAGCCAAGAGACCCAGTACTTC	CASRGLSQETQYF
TRBD1	TRBJ1-5	.	TRBV10-3	TGTGCCATCAGTGAGTCTGGGACAGGGGGCGATCAGCCCCAGCATTTT	CAISESGTGGDQPQHF
TRBD1	TRBJ1-2	.	TRBV29-1	TGCAGCGTTGATTCCCAGGGGGATGGCTACACCTTC	CSVDSQGDGYTF
TRBD1	TRBJ1-6	.	TRBV13	TGTGCCAGCCATAGACAGGGAGGCTCCTATAATTCACCCCTCCACTTT	CASHRQGGSYNSPLHF
.	TRBJ1-1	.	TRBV20-1	TGCAGTGCTAGTAAGCACACTGAAGCTTTCTTT	CSASKHTEAFF
TRBD2	TRBJ2-1	.	TRBV11-2	TGTGCCAGCAGCTTAACTAGCGGGAGCTACAATGAGCAGTTCTTC	CASSLTSGSYNEQFF
.	TRBJ2-1	.	TRBV7-3	TGTGCCAGCAGCTTAAGCTGGGGGGAGAGGCGCAATGAGCAGTTCTTC	CASSLSWGERRNEQFF
.	TRBJ1-1	once	TRBV18	TGTGCCAGCTCGAATCACCCCCCTCCGGTCGTGCGCACTGAAGCTTTCTTT	CASSNHPPPVVRTEAFF
.	TRBJ2-3	.	TRBV7-8	TGTGCCAGCAGCCTACTAGCAGATACGCAGTATTTT	CASSLLADTQYF
.	TRBJ1-3	.	TRBV15	TGTGCCACCAGCAGAGGGGCCGGAAACACCATATATTTT	CATSRGAGNTIYF
TRBD1	TRBJ1-2	.	TRBV6-1	TGTGCCAGCAGTGAAAGGGACAGTAGAAACTATGGCTACACCTTC	CASSERDSRNYGYTF
TRBD2	TRBJ2-1	.	TRBV5-1	TGCGCCAGCAGCCGGTCCGGGACTACCGACAATGAGCAGTTCTTC	CASSRSGTTDNEQFF
.	TRBJ2-5	.	TRBV12-3/TRBV12-4	TGTGCCAGCCTGGTTAGAGGACAAGAGACCCAGTACTTC	CASLVRGQETQYF
.	TRBJ2-3	.	TRBV11-2	TGTGCCAGCAGCTCCGTAGGGACTCTGGGCACAGATACGCAGTATTTT	CASSSVGTLGTDTQYF
.	TRBJ2-1	.	TRBV3-1/TRBV3-2	TGTGCCAGCAGCCCAAGAACGACTACTAGCTCTGAGCAGTTCTTC	CASSPRTTTSSEQFF
.	TRBJ2-7	.	TRBV5-4	TGTGCCAGCAGCTTCGGAGGGCCCGCCTACGAGCAGTACTTC	CASSFGGPAYEQYF